This entry describes one T cell receptor (beta chain). The antigen is undetermined. CDR3 length: 16 amino acids. The germline gives CDR1 SGHRS, CDR2 YFSETQ. With V trimmed by 2 bases and J by 6 bases, 7 bases remained unmatched. This table comes from immunoSEQ multiplex PCR, and its TCRdb copy is limited to in-frame clones, with some not included. The sample lists about 12,000 clones, around 84% seen once, with more than 8% in the top ten. The data originate from a study of tumor-infiltrating lymphocytes in localized non-small cell lung cancer. Study-wide background: Some samples were collected after neoadjuvant chemotherapy; smokers, never-smokers and several histologies were included.

Regarding the study as a whole: Higher tumor T cell infiltration than in uninvolved lung was supported by TCRbeta sequencing. Immunotypes IM1 and IM2 had similar TCR-derived T-cell fractions.

Source material: lung tumor tissue. V and J are TRBV5-1 and TRBJ2-3; 12 bases agree with TRBD2. This sequence originates from a human donor with non-small cell lung cancer. The CDR3 protein is CASSFGLAGSSDTQYF. DNA for the CDR3: TGCGCCAGCAGCTTCGGACTAGCGGGATCCTCCGATACGCAGTATTTT.